This T cell receptor (beta chain) was captured in a study of shared clonotypes between healthy human individuals (TCRdb year 2020). In terms of the full investigation: The cohort comprised two women and a few men aged 18 to 49 years. Libraries were prepared and TCR repertoires were sequenced by different laboratories using diverse techniques, in order to increase sequencing depth and limit assay-specific biases. Per donor, three plates each were used for CD4 naive and CD4 memory, two for CD8 naive, and one for CD8 memory. Between about 0.85 and 9.5 billion PBMCs per donor were obtained by leukapheresis. Blood TCR repertoires of a handful of healthy adults were deeply sequenced to estimate repertoire size and the extent of clonotype sharing between individuals.

On this clone: The antigen it recognizes is unknown. No base-level quality is on record; no much larger clone is a single base apart.

Using the deep immunoSEQ assay, multiplex PCR amplified TCR CDR3 regions from genomic DNA. For each cell subset, the extracted genomic DNA was distributed evenly across all wells of several immunoSEQ 96-well plates, and each plate served as one replicate. For sorted subsets, 200 to 250 ng genomic DNA, equal to about 30,000 T cell genomes, was loaded into each replicate PCR. Purified libraries were quantified with a Qubit 3.0 fluorometer, sized on a Bioanalyzer 2100, and re-quantified with the KAPA Library Quantification kit. Each immunoSEQ 96-well plate was sequenced on its own single-read 150-cycle Illumina NextSeq 550 flow cell. As for the original processing: Because only junctional sequences without quality scores were contained in the immunoSEQ output, filtering matching that applied to full-length reads could not be performed. To assign V/J genes and CDR3, sequences were annotated using PyIR, a Python wrapper for IgBLAST v1.9, with IMGT germline references. Any read was removed if the V/J assignment was weak (E-value above 1e-6), the CDR3 was missing, or the read contained stop codons, out-of-frame junctions, or ambiguous translated residues. V3J clonotypes were defined as sequences sharing the same inferred V gene, J gene, and CDR3 amino acid sequence. The percentage overlap between two repertoires was calculated by dividing the number of shared unique clonotypes by the size of the smaller repertoire. Repertoire richness was assessed with RTK rarefaction, the Chao1 estimator, and Recon v2.1 estimates of unobserved clonotypes. OLGA was used to compute generation probabilities for all TCRbeta clonotypes that the gDNA method yielded from a handful of donors. What TCRdb holds here is the immuneACCESS table cut down to in-frame rearrangements. Part of the clones is not present; checked against another copy, under half of the missing clones reflect an unresolved V gene, and the others are unexplained. Clonal size and the V and J genes are those of that table, whereas D and trimming came from the DNA. Within this sample are about 680,000 clones, with about 80% of them counted one time only. The ten largest clones take up 1.5% to 2% of the sample.

Points the paper makes about the study in general: Compared with non-shared clonotypes, the clonotypes found in all four sorted-subset donors had higher generation probabilities. Naive subsets generally had larger estimated clonotype richness than memory subsets did. The genetic and exposure-history diversity represented was limited by the small number of donors. Across a handful of donors, approximately 5% of naive CD4, 3.5% of naive CD8, about 2% of memory CD4, and approximately 0.42% of memory CD8 clonotypes were shared. Sampling was restricted to blood, and TCR repertoires in tissues likely differ from the TCR repertoires found in blood. Incomplete sequencing was indicated by rarefaction of sorted-subset datasets, despite the large sequencing depth. Pairwise subsampling led to the expectation that sequencing depth would affect the degree of clonotype sharing among donors.

Healthy HIV-negative adults with no recently reported acute infections or vaccinations were included as donors. All donors were Caucasian adults living in Nashville, Tennessee, USA. CD4+ T cells were enriched through magnetic negative selection, after which naive cells were positively selected on CD45RA and the remaining negative fraction served as the memory subset. Blood was collected by leukapheresis, and PBMCs were isolated by Ficoll-Histopaque density gradient centrifugation and then cryopreserved in liquid nitrogen vapor phase. Purity and quantity of every magnetically sorted T cell population were checked by analytical flow cytometry. Each sorted fraction had its genomic DNA isolated and then quantified by UV absorbance on a Nanodrop 2000c. The clonotype was recovered from a woman younger than 45 in good health. Sequencing input: memory CD4+ T cells sorted from blood. The cell subset or site label, read with the paper, signifies: CD45RA-negative fraction.

The CDR3 here reads CASSGDEPGELFF. The sequenced DNA: TGTGCCAGCAGTGGTGATGAGCCCGGGGAGCTGTTTTTT. The receptor chain draws on TRBV28 and TRBJ2-2; no D gene can be assigned with confidence. The CDR3 measures 13 amino acids from cysteine to phenylalanine. Here the CDR3 DNA is all that survives: 39 bases in frame from base 1. V is clipped by 5 bases and J by 6 bases, and the sequence between their germline boundaries is 10 bases long. From a lookup of the germline V gene, CDR1 and CDR2 are MDHEN and SYDVKM.